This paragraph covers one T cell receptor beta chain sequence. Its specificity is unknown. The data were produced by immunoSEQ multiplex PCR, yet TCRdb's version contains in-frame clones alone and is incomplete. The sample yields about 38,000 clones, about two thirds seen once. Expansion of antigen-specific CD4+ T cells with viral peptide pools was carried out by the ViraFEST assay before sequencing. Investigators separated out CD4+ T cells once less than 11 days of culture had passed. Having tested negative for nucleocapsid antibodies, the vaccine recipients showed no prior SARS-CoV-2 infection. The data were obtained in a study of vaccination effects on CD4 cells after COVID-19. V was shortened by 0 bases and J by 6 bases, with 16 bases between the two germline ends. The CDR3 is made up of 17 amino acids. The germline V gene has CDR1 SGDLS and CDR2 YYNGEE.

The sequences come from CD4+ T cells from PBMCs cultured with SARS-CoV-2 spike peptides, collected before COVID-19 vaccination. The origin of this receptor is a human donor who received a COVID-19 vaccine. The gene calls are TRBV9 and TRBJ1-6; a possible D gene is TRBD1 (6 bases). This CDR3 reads CASSVGAGEGSNSPLHF. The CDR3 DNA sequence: TGTGCCAGCAGCGTAGGAGCAGGGGAAGGAAGTAATTCACCCCTCCACTTT.